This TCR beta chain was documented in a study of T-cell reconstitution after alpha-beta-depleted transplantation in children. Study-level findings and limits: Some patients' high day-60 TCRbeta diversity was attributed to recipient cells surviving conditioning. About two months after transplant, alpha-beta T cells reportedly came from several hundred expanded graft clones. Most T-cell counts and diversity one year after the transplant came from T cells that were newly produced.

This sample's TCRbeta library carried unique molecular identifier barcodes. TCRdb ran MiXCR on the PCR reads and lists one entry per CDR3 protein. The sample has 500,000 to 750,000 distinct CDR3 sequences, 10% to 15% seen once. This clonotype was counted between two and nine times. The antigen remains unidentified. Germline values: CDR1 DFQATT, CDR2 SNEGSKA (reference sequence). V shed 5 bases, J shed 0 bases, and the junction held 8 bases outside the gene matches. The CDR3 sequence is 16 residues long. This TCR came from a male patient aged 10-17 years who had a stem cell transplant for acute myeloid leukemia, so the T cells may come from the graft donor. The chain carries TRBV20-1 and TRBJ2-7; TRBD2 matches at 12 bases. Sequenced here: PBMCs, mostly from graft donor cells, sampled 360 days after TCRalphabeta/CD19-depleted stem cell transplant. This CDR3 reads CSAGIGLAGSSYEQYF. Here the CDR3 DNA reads TGCAGTGCTGGGATCGGACTAGCGGGGTCCTCCTACGAGCAGTACTTC.